This T cell receptor beta chain was recovered during a study of identical twins. Study-wide findings and caveats: Zero-insertion results could be subject to partial confounding by invariant MAIT and iNKT cells.

This clonotype was seen more than once but under ten times. Its specificity is not known. The cDNA had a unique molecular identifier and a template-switch universal primer site. TCRdb ran MiXCR on the 5' RACE reads and lists one entry per CDR3 protein. The sample yields under 1 million distinct CDR3 sequences, about 12% seen once. V was shortened by 5 bases and J by 9 bases, with 23 bases between the two germline ends. CDR1 is SGHAT, CDR2 FQNNGV, per germline. The CDR3 is 16 amino acids. This sample also belongs to another study, concerning yellow fever vaccine responses in identical twins. From that report: Reportedly, the response of twins' T cells to the vaccine seemed partly convergent, partly personalized.

This chain connects TRBV11-2 to TRBJ2-1; maybe TRBD1 (10 bases). The receptor comes from a woman between 18 and 29 years old in good health. Sequenced material: PBMCs. The CDR3 loop reads CASSPSGQGTSSEQFF. CDR3 DNA sequence: TGTGCCAGCAGCCCCTCGGGACAGGGGACTAGCAGTGAGCAGTTCTTC.